This record covers a single T cell receptor (beta chain). This sample is part of a study of blood T cell repertoires in COVID-19. Study overall: T cells, B-cell-depleted T cells, or PBMCs provided the cDNA or gDNA that served as material.

Profiled with immunoSEQ multiplex PCR; TCRdb holds only in-frame clones, not every one. This table holds 250,000 to 300,000 clones, about 89% found once. This CDR3 has 14 residues. V shed 1 base and J 6 bases; nucleotides not matched to a gene: 6. Germline V gene sequence: CDR1 SGHRS, CDR2 YFSETQ. The chain joins TRBV5-1 to TRBJ1-2; TRBD1 agrees at 7 bases. The TCR sequence derives from a middle-aged man with acute or convalescent COVID-19. The sample comprised peripheral blood. In nucleotides, the CDR3 is TGCGCCAGCAGCTTGACCGGGACAGCCAATGGCTACACCTTC. Its translation is CASSLTGTANGYTF.